This TCR beta chain comes out of a study of sequential checkpoint blockade in melanoma. Germline CDR1 is LNHDA and CDR2 is SQIVND (reference sequence). Trimming took 7 bases from V and 5 from J; bases not matched to a gene: 10. The CDR3 covers 14 residues. As for treatment: randomized to nivolumab then ipilimumab (arm A) or the reverse (arm B). This clone was detected only once. TCRdb keeps only in-frame clones here, not all; method: immunoSEQ multiplex PCR. The sample has 30,000 to 40,000 clones, approximately 84% seen once. The chain carries TRBV19 and TRBJ2-5; 7 bases are a match to TRBD2. This specimen was CD8+ T cells sorted from blood (inferred from file names), taken from a patient given nivolumab and ipilimumab in sequence. The sequence was obtained from a human donor with melanoma. CDR3 sequence reads: CASIQLGEGETQYF. The CDR3 nucleotides read TGTGCCAGTATTCAACTCGGGGAGGGGGAGACCCAGTACTTC.